The present T cell receptor beta chain was sequenced within a study of cytomegalovirus exposure and HLA in healthy donors. Findings and caveats of the study: It was reported that TCR beta sequences correctly inferred the HLA-A and HLA-B alleles for most subjects. Highly shared variants forming one cluster were likely a sequencing artifact. Later, an analysis showed that TCR beta chains associated with HLA were more clonally expanded than others that were equally common.

Germline V CDR1 and CDR2: LGHNT, FRNRAP. The CDR3 sequence is 11 residues long. Trimming removed 0 bases from V and 10 bases from J, with 4 bases in between. The PCR used 60 Vbeta and 13 Jbeta primers. The table came from immunoSEQ multiplex PCR; TCRdb's copy has only in-frame clones and leaves some out. Found here are around 60,000 clones; the top ten clones hold about 3.5%. Donors showed nominal health when sampled, although they likely had unrecorded immune exposures. Regarding this clone: Its antigen is undetermined.

The sample comprised PBMCs. The V gene is TRBV12-5, the J gene TRBJ2-1; no firm D call. The clonotype originates from a young woman in good health and CMV-seronegative. The CDR3 DNA reads as TGTGCTAGTGGTTTGGTACGGGAGCAGTTCTTC. Translating it yields CASGLVREQFF.